This entry describes one TCR beta chain. Its antigen is currently unknown. The data originate from a study of blood T cells in healthy people across ages. Sample-barcoded 5' priming and a J-beta primer mix drove a second PCR of roughly 6 to 12 cycles. No fewer than 2.5 million CDR3-containing paired-end reads came from each sample. TCRdb analysed the 5' RACE reads with MiXCR anew, one entry per CDR3 protein. In the table there are around 1,600,000 distinct CDR3 sequences, about 45% of which are singletons. Study-level findings and limits: Higher diversity, along with more naive CD4+ cells, distinguished long-lived donors from aged donors. TCR beta diversity was tightly associated with the proportion of naive T cells.

Trimming cost V 3 bases and J 2 bases, with 13 bases left between them. CDR3 length: 14 residues. Germline V CDR1 and CDR2: DFQATT, SNEGSKA (reference sequence). The receptor's source is a woman aged 18-35 years in good health. The chain is built from TRBV20-1 and TRBJ1-2; D is undetermined. The specimen sequenced was blood. The CDR3 loop is CSASVEHSNYGYTF. The CDR3 region has the DNA TGCAGTGCTAGTGTAGAGCACTCAAACTATGGCTACACCTTC.